The clone carrying this TCR beta chain was seen repeatedly, ten times or more. The antigen is unknown. The source of the sample is a study of T-cell memory formation after mild COVID-19. Study-level points and caveats: Clones shrinking from day 15 to 85 showed even CD4/CD8 mixes; later expanders tilted CD4+. Some clones that responded were present in memory (sampled pre-infection), which suggests cross-reactive memory joined.

The 5'RACE method, run with constant-segment primers, produced TCR alpha and TCR beta cDNA libraries (carrying sample barcodes and UMIs). TCRdb recomputed calls from the 5' RACE reads with MiXCR, one row per CDR3 protein. This sample has around 300,000 distinct CDR3 sequences; over 10% occur once, and the top ten carry roughly 23%. Germline V lookup: CDR1 SGHRS, CDR2 YFSETQ. The CDR3 loop spans 14 amino acids. Trimming removed 9 bases from V and 4 bases from J; junction bases left unmatched: 5. This receptor was obtained from a man aged 18 to 29 who had mild COVID-19 (a few samples of this study predate the infection). Cell type and time point are not known. The chain carries TRBV5-1 and TRBJ2-1, with TRBD2 matching over 12 bases. The specimen sequenced was PBMCs or a T cell subset sorted from them (not recorded which). The CDR3 reads CATSTSGGYNEQFF. The DNA for the CDR3 is TGCGCCACCTCGACTAGCGGGGGTTACAATGAGCAGTTCTTC.